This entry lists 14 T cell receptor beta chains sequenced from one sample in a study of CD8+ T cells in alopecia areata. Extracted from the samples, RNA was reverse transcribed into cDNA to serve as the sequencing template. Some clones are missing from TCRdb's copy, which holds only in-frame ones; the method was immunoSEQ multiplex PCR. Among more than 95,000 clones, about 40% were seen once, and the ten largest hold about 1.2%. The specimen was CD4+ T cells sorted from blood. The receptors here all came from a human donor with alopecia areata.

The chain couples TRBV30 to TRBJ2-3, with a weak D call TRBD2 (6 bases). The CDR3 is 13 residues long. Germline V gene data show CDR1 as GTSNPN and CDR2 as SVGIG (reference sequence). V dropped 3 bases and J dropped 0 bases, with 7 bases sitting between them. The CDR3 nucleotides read TGTGCCTGGAGGCGGGGTAGCACAGATACGCAGTATTTT. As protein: CAWRRGSTDTQYF.

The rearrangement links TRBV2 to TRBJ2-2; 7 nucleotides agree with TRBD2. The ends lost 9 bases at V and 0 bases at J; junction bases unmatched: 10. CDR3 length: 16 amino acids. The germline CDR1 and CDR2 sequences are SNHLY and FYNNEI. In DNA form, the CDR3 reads TGTGCCAGTTCCCTAGCGGCCGTCTCGAACACCGGGGAGCTGTTTTTT. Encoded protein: CASSLAAVSNTGELFF. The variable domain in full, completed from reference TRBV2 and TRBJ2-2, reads EPEVTQTPSHQVTQMGQEVILRCVPISNHLYFYWYRQILGQKVEFLVSFYNNEISEKSEIFDDQFSVERPDGSNFTLKIRSTKLEDSAMYFCASSLAAVSNTGELFFGEGSRLTVL.

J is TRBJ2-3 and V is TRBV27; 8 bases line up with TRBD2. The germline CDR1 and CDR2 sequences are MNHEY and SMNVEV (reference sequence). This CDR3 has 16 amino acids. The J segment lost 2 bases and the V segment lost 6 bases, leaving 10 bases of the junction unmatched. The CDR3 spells CASSPRLAGVTDTQYF. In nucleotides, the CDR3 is TGTGCCAGCAGCCCCCGTCTAGCGGGCGTCACAGATACGCAGTATTTT.

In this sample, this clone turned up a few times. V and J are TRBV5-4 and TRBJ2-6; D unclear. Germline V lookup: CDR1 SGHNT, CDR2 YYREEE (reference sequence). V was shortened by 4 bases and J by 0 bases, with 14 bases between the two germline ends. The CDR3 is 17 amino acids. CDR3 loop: CASSPSGVFSGANVLTF. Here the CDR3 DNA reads TGTGCCAGCAGCCCGAGTGGGGTTTTCTCTGGGGCCAACGTCCTGACTTTC.

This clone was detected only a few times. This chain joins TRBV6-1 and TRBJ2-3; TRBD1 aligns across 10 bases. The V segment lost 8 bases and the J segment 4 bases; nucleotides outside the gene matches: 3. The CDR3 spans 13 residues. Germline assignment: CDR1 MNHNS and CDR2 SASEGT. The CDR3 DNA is TGTGCCAGCCTAGGACAGGGGGCAGATACGCAGTATTTT. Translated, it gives CASLGQGADTQYF.

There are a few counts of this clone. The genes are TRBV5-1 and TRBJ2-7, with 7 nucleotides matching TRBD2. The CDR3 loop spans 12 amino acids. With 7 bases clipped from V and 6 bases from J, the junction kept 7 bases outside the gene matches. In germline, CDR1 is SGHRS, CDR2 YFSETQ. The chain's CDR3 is CASASGGSEQYF. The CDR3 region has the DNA TGCGCCAGCGCCTCGGGCGGGAGCGAGCAGTACTTC.

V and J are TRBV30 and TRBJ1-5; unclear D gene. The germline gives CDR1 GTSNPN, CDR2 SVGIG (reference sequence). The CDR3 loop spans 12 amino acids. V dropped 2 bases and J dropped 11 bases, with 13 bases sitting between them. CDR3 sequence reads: CAWSNGGPSQHF. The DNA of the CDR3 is TGTGCCTGGAGTAATGGAGGCCCGTCCCAGCATTTT. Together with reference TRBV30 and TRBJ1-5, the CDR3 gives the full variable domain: SQTIHQWPATLVQPVGSPLSLECTVEGTSNPNLYWYRQAAGRGLQLLFYSVGIGQISSEVPQNLSASRPQDRQFILSSKKLLLSDSGFYLCAWSNGGPSQHFGDGTRLSIL.

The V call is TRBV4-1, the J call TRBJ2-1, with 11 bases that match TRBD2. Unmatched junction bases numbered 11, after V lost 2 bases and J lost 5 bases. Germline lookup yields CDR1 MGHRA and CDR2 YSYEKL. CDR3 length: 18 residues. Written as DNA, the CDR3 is TGCGCCAGCAGCCAACCCCTGCGCGGGACTAGCGGAAACAATGAGCAGTTCTTC. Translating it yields CASSQPLRGTSGNNEQFF.

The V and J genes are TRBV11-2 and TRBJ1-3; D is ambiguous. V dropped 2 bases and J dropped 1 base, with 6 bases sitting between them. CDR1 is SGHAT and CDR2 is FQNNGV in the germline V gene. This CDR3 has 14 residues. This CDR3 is CASSLLSSGNTIYF. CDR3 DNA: TGTGCCAGCAGCTTATTATCGTCTGGAAACACCATATATTTT.

CDR3: CAWSVSAGSYEQYF. CDR3 in DNA: TGTGCCTGGAGTGTGTCTGCGGGGTCCTACGAGCAGTACTTC. The chain combines TRBV30 with TRBJ2-7; D perhaps matches TRBD2 (6 bases). The CDR3 extends over 14 amino acids. CDR1 and CDR2 from the germline V gene are GTSNPN and SVGIG (reference sequence). The V gene lost 0 bases and the J gene lost 1 base, with 10 bases spanning the gap.

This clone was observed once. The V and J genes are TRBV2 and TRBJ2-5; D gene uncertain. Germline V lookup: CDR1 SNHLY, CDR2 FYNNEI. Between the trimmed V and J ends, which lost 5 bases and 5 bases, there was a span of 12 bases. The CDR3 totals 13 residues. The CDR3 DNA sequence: TGTGCCAGCAGTCGCTGGGGATTGGAGACCCAGTACTTC. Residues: CASSRWGLETQYF.

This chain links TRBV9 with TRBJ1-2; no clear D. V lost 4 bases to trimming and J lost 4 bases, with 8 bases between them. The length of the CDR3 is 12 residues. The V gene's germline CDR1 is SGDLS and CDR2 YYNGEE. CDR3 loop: CASSPGPYGYTF. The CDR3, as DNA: TGTGCCAGCAGCCCAGGACCCTATGGCTACACCTTC.

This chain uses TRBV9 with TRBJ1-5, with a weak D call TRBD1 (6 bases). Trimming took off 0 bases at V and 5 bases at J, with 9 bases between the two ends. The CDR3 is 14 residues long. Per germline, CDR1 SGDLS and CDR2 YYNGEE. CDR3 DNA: TGTGCCAGCAGCGTAGGAGGGGGATATCAGCCCCAGCATTTT. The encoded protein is CASSVGGGYQPQHF.

As DNA, the CDR3 is TGTGCCTGGAGTAAGGGACAGGGCTCGGCTAATGAAAAACTGTTTTTT. It yields the protein CAWSKGQGSANEKLFF. The chain has TRBV30 and TRBJ1-4, with 9 positions matching TRBD1. V dropped 2 bases and J dropped 3; count of bases not matched to a gene: 7. The CDR3 sequence is 16 residues long. Germline-derived CDR1 and CDR2 are GTSNPN and SVGIG (reference sequence).